These 25 T cell receptor beta chains came from one sample sequenced in a study of CD8 T cells in Susac syndrome. An input of 0.5 to 1 ug of RNA was subjected to reverse transcription using random hexamers. TCRdb ran MiXCR on the immunoSEQ multiplex PCR reads and lists one entry per CDR3 protein. There are roughly 84,000 distinct CDR3 sequences in the sample; about 96% occur only once, and approximately 0.42% lies in the top ten. Sequenced sample: CD8+ T cells from PBMCs. Every receptor here comes from a human donor with Susac syndrome.

The V and J genes are TRBV4-3 and TRBJ2-1, with D maybe TRBD1 (7 bases). Trimming pared 1 base from V and 6 bases from J, leaving 13 bases between. CDR1 is LGHNA and CDR2 is YSLEER in the germline V gene. There are 15 residues in the CDR3. The CDR3 reads CASSQAGGFGNEQFF. As DNA, the CDR3 is TGCGCCAGCAGCCAAGCAGGGGGGTTTGGCAATGAGCAGTTCTTC.

The chain uses TRBV13 and TRBJ2-3, with 9 positions matching TRBD1. This CDR3 region has 13 residues. V shed 5 bases, J shed 4 bases, and the junction held 1 base outside the gene matches. Germline loops: CDR1 PRHDT, CDR2 FYEKMQ (reference sequence). The DNA for the CDR3 is TGTGCCAGCAGCCACAGGGGGCCAGATACGCAGTATTTT. Protein: CASSHRGPDTQYF. Complete variable domain (other parts from reference TRBV13 and TRBJ2-3): AAGVIQSPRHLIKEKRETATLKCYPIPRHDTVYWYQQGPGQDPQFLISFYEKMQSDKGSIPDRFSAQQFSDYHSELNMSSLELGDSALYFCASSHRGPDTQYFGPGTRLTVL.

The chain links TRBV7-2 to TRBJ1-1; D is undetermined. There are 13 residues in the CDR3. V was clipped by 3 bases and J by 5 bases, with 10 bases between them. CDR1 and CDR2 (germline): SGHTA, FQGNSA. CDR3 nucleotides: TGTGCCAGCAGCTTGGACCGTTTAACTGAAGCTTTCTTT. It yields the protein CASSLDRLTEAFF.

V gene TRBV11-2 combines with J gene TRBJ2-3; the D is unclear. The CDR3 extends over 16 amino acids. In germline, CDR1 is SGHAT, CDR2 FQNNGV. Trimming took 5 bases from V and 0 from J, leaving 15 bases between them. The CDR3 is CASSPIVSRSTDTQYF. CDR3 DNA: TGTGCCAGCAGCCCCATTGTGAGCCGGAGCACAGATACGCAGTATTTT. Together with reference TRBV11-2 and TRBJ2-3, the CDR3 gives the full variable domain: EAGVAQSPRYKIIEKRQSVAFWCNPISGHATLYWYQQILGQGPKLLIQFQNNGVVDDSQLPKDRFSAERLKGVDSTLKIQPAKLEDSAVYLCASSPIVSRSTDTQYFGPGTRLTVL.

The V gene is TRBV30, the J gene TRBJ1-2, with no clear D. The CDR3 sequence is 12 residues long. In germline, CDR1 is GTSNPN, CDR2 SVGIG (reference sequence). Trimming took 3 bases from V and 4 from J, leaving 9 bases between them. CDR3 nucleotides: TGTGCCTGGAGCTCGGACCCCTATGGCTACACCTTC. It specifies CAWSSDPYGYTF.

The chain recombines TRBV20-1 with TRBJ1-2, with D possibly TRBD1 on 5 matching bases. CDR1 and CDR2 from the germline V gene are DFQATT and SNEGSKA (reference sequence). The CDR3 contains 11 residues. CDR3 nucleotides: TGCCCCCTGGGGGCTAACTATGGCTACACCTTC. Its protein product is CPLGANYGYTF.

The chain is built from TRBV29-1 and TRBJ2-3, with 7 positions matching TRBD2. V was pared by 7 bases and J by 0 bases, with 7 bases of the junction left unmatched. The CDR3 is made up of 14 amino acids. Germline CDR1 SQVTM, CDR2 ANQGSEA. In DNA form, the CDR3 reads TGCAGCGGGGGGAGGGCAACTAGCACAGATACGCAGTATTTT. Translation: CSGGRATSTDTQYF.

This clonotype was detected only once. The rearrangement uses TRBV9 and TRBJ2-1; 7 bases match TRBD2. Germline V gene lookup returns CDR1 SGDLS and CDR2 YYNGEE. CDR3 length equals 17 residues. J gave up 0 bases and V 3 bases, and 9 bases lay outside the gene matches. In DNA form, the CDR3 reads TGTGCCAGCAGCGCCGGGGCTAGCGGTACCTCCTACAATGAGCAGTTCTTC. Translating it yields CASSAGASGTSYNEQFF.

This chain uses TRBV19 with TRBJ1-2; D not certain. V shed 7 bases and J shed 0 bases, with 9 bases lying between them. The germline V gene has CDR1 LNHDA and CDR2 SQIVND (reference sequence). The CDR3 has 13 amino acids. CDR3 nucleotide sequence: TGTGCCAGTACCCTACACGCTAACTATGGCTACACCTTC. Residues: CASTLHANYGYTF.

The chain has TRBV4-1 and TRBJ2-7; 11 bases map to TRBD2. The CDR3 extends over 15 amino acids. V was pared by 4 bases and J by 4 bases, with 6 bases of the junction left unmatched. Germline CDR1 reads MGHRA; CDR2 reads YSYEKL. The CDR3 reads CASSLGLAGDYEQYV. CDR3 in DNA: TGCGCCAGCAGCCTCGGACTAGCGGGCGATTACGAGCAGTACGTC.

The chain is built from TRBV28 and TRBJ2-4; TRBD1 might be the D (7 bases). From germline, CDR1 is MDHEN and CDR2 SYDVKM. V was trimmed by 5 bases and J by 3 bases, leaving 23 bases between them. CDR3 length: 18 residues. Here the CDR3 reads CASSHSLAGGTSKNIQYF. The CDR3 region has the DNA TGTGCCAGCAGTCACTCCCTCGCAGGGGGGACAAGCAAAAACATTCAGTACTTC.

V usage is TRBV6-5 and J usage is TRBJ1-2; D possibly corresponds to TRBD1 (5 bases). This CDR3 has 14 residues. Germline CDR1 reads MNHEY; CDR2 reads SVGAGI. V dropped 7 bases and J dropped 2 bases, with 14 bases sitting between them. CDR3 loop: CASTPVGGNYGYTF. The CDR3 DNA sequence: TGTGCCAGCACTCCCGTGGGGGGAAACTATGGCTACACCTTC.

The gene calls are TRBV4-1 and TRBJ1-1; D ambiguous. CDR3 size: 15 residues. Germline V gene sequence: CDR1 MGHRA, CDR2 YSYEKL. The V gene lost 0 bases and the J gene lost 1 base, with 9 bases spanning the gap. The CDR3 DNA reads TGCGCCAGCAGCCAAGATTCTGGGCGGAACACTGAAGCTTTCTTT. Its translation: CASSQDSGRNTEAFF.

The chain carries TRBV20-1 and TRBJ2-7, with 7 bases identical to TRBD1. The CDR3 runs to 15 residues. Germline CDR1 reads DFQATT; CDR2 reads SNEGSKA (reference sequence). Unmatched junction bases numbered 8, after V lost 3 bases and J lost 0 bases. The CDR3 loop reads CSARPGTASSYEQYF. CDR3 coding DNA: TGCAGTGCTAGGCCCGGGACAGCTAGCTCCTACGAGCAGTACTTC.

The chain combines TRBV6-4 with TRBJ2-7, with a possible D match to TRBD2 (5 bases). With 3 bases removed from V and 1 base from J, the gap between germline ends came to 10 bases. The CDR3 length is 14 residues. CDR1 and CDR2 from the germline V gene are MRHNA and SNTAGT. The CDR3 bases are TGTGCCAGCAGTGAGGAGGTCGGATCCTACGAGCAGTACTTC. Its protein product is CASSEEVGSYEQYF.

This sequence joins TRBV27 and TRBJ1-1; 9 positions agree with TRBD1. The CDR3 contains 12 residues. J gave up 5 bases and V 6 bases, and 1 base lay outside the gene matches. Germline-derived CDR1 and CDR2 are MNHEY and SMNVEV (reference sequence). The CDR3 is CASRQGATEAFF. The CDR3 DNA reads TGTGCCAGCAGACAGGGGGCGACTGAAGCTTTCTTT.

V is TRBV20-1 and J is TRBJ2-1; 13 bases agree with TRBD2. CDR3 length equals 18 residues. J was trimmed by 9 bases and V by 1 base; bases with no gene match: 15. Germline V gene lookup returns CDR1 DFQATT and CDR2 SNEGSKA (reference sequence). CDR3 region: CSARGRLDGTSGTSEQFF. The CDR3 DNA follows: TGCAGTGCTAGAGGGAGGCTGGACGGGACTAGCGGGACTAGTGAGCAGTTCTTC.

The chain carries TRBV9 and TRBJ1-3; a possible D gene is TRBD1 (6 bases). Trimming took 0 bases from V and 0 from J, leaving 13 bases between them. From germline, CDR1 is SGDLS and CDR2 YYNGEE. CDR3 size: 17 residues. The CDR3 loop is CASSVAVGQNSGNTIYF. Here the CDR3 DNA reads TGTGCCAGCAGCGTAGCGGTCGGACAGAACTCTGGAAACACCATATATTTT.

The chain is built from TRBV4-3 and TRBJ2-7; 8 nucleotides line up with TRBD2. J was trimmed by 3 bases and V by 0 bases; bases with no gene match: 22. The CDR3 covers 21 residues. The germline CDR1 and CDR2 sequences are LGHNA and YSLEER. The CDR3 DNA reads as TGCGCCAGCAGCCAAGATCTTGGGCCTTTACCTGGAGCGGGAGTGGGCTACGAGCAGTACTTC. Translation gives CASSQDLGPLPGAGVGYEQYF.

The rearrangement uses TRBV6-2 or TRBV6-3 and TRBJ2-6; unclear D gene. From germline, CDR1 is MNHEY and CDR2 SVGEGT. Trimming removed 4 bases at V and 0 bases at J, with 4 bases between. The CDR3 extends over 14 amino acids. The CDR3 loop reads CASSWDSGANVLTF. CDR3 bases: TGTGCCAGCAGTTGGGACTCTGGGGCCAACGTCCTGACTTTC.

The chain is built from TRBV6-1 and TRBJ2-3; 14 bases match TRBD2. This CDR3 is built from 13 residues. The V and J ends lost 7 bases and 11 bases, in that order; junction bases with no gene match: 5. Germline values: CDR1 MNHNS, CDR2 SASEGT. Written as DNA, the CDR3 is TGTGCCAGCACCGGGACTAGCGGGGGAGAGCAGTATTTT. Its protein product is CASTGTSGGEQYF.

The chain recombines TRBV29-1 with TRBJ2-7; TRBD2 matches 7 bases. Trimming at V came to 3 bases and at J to 7 bases, leaving 6 bases not matched to a gene. The CDR3 sequence is 12 residues long. Germline V lookup: CDR1 SQVTM, CDR2 ANQGSEA. The CDR3 DNA reads as TGCAGCGTTGAGCTGGGAGGGAGGGAGCAGTACTTC. This encodes CSVELGGREQYF.

The chain links TRBV20-1 to TRBJ1-2; D is unclear. Germline lookup yields CDR1 DFQATT and CDR2 SNEGSKA (reference sequence). V lost 4 bases and J 1 base, leaving 10 bases between the germline ends. The CDR3 runs to 13 residues. Written as DNA, the CDR3 is TGCAGTGCTATGATGTACGATAACTATGGCTACACCTTC. This codes for CSAMMYDNYGYTF.

In its sample, this clonotype was seen once. The chain has TRBV4-2 and TRBJ1-4; D is unresolved. The CDR3 runs to 15 residues. Trimming cost V 2 bases and J 8 bases, with 15 bases left between them. Germline V gives CDR1 LGHNA, CDR2 YNFKEQ. CDR3 loop: CASSQISGELEKLFF. The CDR3 DNA reads TGTGCCAGCAGCCAAATCAGCGGCGAATTAGAAAAACTGTTTTTT.

The chain joins TRBV30 to TRBJ2-2, with D hard to call. Trimming took 0 bases from V and 0 from J, leaving 8 bases between them. Germline V gene data show CDR1 as GTSNPN and CDR2 as SVGIG (reference sequence). The CDR3 sequence is 15 residues long. Written as DNA, the CDR3 is TGTGCCTGGAGTGTACTCGGACCGAACACCGGGGAGCTGTTTTTT. It codes for CAWSVLGPNTGELFF.